These 18 T cell receptor beta chains originate from one sample sequenced in a study of shared clonotypes between healthy human individuals. The method was immunoSEQ multiplex PCR; TCRdb's version includes in-frame clones alone and lacks a portion of them. The profile shows over 1.5 million clones, approximately 98% of them singletons. The sample consisted of naive CD4+ T cells sorted from blood. The subset denotes: CD45RA+ positively selected. The receptor source for this set is a man between 25 and 39 years old in good health.

The chain is built from TRBV5-1 and TRBJ1-1; 8 bases fit TRBD1. V shed 6 bases, J shed 4 bases, and the junction held 11 bases outside the gene matches. Looked up from germline, CDR1 is SGHRS and CDR2 is YFSETQ. This CDR3 comprises 15 residues. Here the CDR3 DNA reads TGCGCCAGCACTCGGCAGGGGGCTATTGGCACTGAAGCTTTCTTT. Translation: CASTRQGAIGTEAFF.

This clone has a single count. V usage is TRBV2 and J usage is TRBJ2-4, with 7 bases identical to TRBD2. Germline trimming cut 5 bases from V and 5 bases from J; bases unmatched to any gene: 6. Germline loops: CDR1 SNHLY, CDR2 FYNNEI. The CDR3 length is 14 residues. The CDR3 region has the DNA TGTGCCAGCAGTCAAACTAGCGAACAAAACATTCAGTACTTC. Its translation is CASSQTSEQNIQYF.

The rearrangement uses TRBV5-1 and TRBJ2-1, with 12 bases matching TRBD2. Per the germline V gene, CDR1 is SGHRS and CDR2 is YFSETQ. Trimming removed 0 bases from V and 6 bases from J; junction bases left unmatched: 4. CDR3 length equals 16 residues. CDR3 sequence (DNA): TGCGCCAGCAGCTTGGGACTAGCGGGAGTTGGCAATGAGCAGTTCTTC. This translates into CASSLGLAGVGNEQFF.

J is TRBJ1-5 and V is TRBV25-1; TRBD1 matches 7 bases. J gave up 4 bases and V 3 bases, and 6 bases lay outside the gene matches. Germline assignment: CDR1 MGHDK and CDR2 SYGVNS. This CDR3 comprises 15 residues. The CDR3 DNA sequence: TGTGCCAGCAGTGATCCGGGGACAGCTAATCAGCCCCAGCATTTT. This translates into CASSDPGTANQPQHF.

The V and J genes are TRBV29-1 and TRBJ2-1; D is uncertain. This CDR3 has 13 amino acids. Germline lookup yields CDR1 SQVTM and CDR2 ANQGSEA. The germline V and J ends were trimmed by 2 bases and 3 bases, with 8 bases remaining between them. The CDR3 nucleotides read TGCAGCGTTGAACCCCGTCACTACAATGAGCAGTTCTTC. It specifies CSVEPRHYNEQFF.

This chain joins TRBV19 and TRBJ2-3; weak D call: TRBD1 (5 bases). The CDR3 consists of 17 residues. Trimming shortened V by 4 bases and J by 1 base, and 18 bases separated the two germline ends. The V gene's germline CDR1 is LNHDA and CDR2 SQIVND (reference sequence). CDR3 sequence reads: CASSKTAKRIGTDTQYF. CDR3 sequence (DNA): TGTGCCAGTAGTAAGACAGCAAAAAGGATCGGCACAGATACGCAGTATTTT.

The chain joins TRBV5-1 to TRBJ2-5, with D uncertain. Germline CDR1 reads SGHRS; CDR2 reads YFSETQ. CDR3 length: 14 residues. The ends were cut back, 4 bases at V and 5 bases at J, with 15 bases in the middle. CDR3 in DNA: TGCGCCAGCAGCACAATAAGTGTAAGGGAGACCCAGTACTTC. This gives the protein CASSTISVRETQYF.

The rearrangement joins TRBV6-5 to TRBJ1-1; unclear D gene. Trimming left V 4 bases short and J 0 bases short, with 6 bases between. The germline gives CDR1 MNHEY, CDR2 SVGAGI. The CDR3 totals 13 residues. The CDR3 here is CASSSMMNTEAFF. The DNA for the CDR3 is TGTGCCAGCAGTTCGATGATGAACACTGAAGCTTTCTTT.

The chain employs TRBV29-1 and TRBJ2-1; 8 bases agree with TRBD2. The CDR3 consists of 17 residues. Germline V gene sequence: CDR1 SQVTM, CDR2 ANQGSEA. V lost 0 bases and J lost 7; bases outside the gene matches: 14. The CDR3 loop reads CSVEDAVAGRLLNEQFF. The CDR3, as DNA: TGCAGCGTTGAAGATGCCGTAGCGGGGCGTCTATTGAATGAGCAGTTCTTC.

CDR3 region: CASSLESRSYNEQFF. The CDR3 DNA follows: TGCGCCAGCAGCTTGGAGAGTCGCTCCTACAATGAGCAGTTCTTC. The chain has TRBV5-1 and TRBJ2-1; D remains ambiguous. There are 15 residues in the CDR3. The V gene lost 0 bases and the J gene lost 0 bases, with 7 bases spanning the gap. Germline-derived CDR1 and CDR2 are SGHRS and YFSETQ.

The chain joins TRBV7-9 to TRBJ1-5; 8 positions match TRBD1. Germline V CDR1 and CDR2: SEHNR, FQNEAQ (reference sequence). V lost 5 bases, J lost 4 bases, and 13 bases stayed unmatched. CDR3 length: 17 amino acids. The CDR3 reads CASSALRGQGGNQPQHF. In DNA, the CDR3 is TGTGCCAGCAGCGCCCTTCGCGGACAGGGAGGGAATCAGCCCCAGCATTTT.

The V and J genes are TRBV11-2 and TRBJ2-5; D uncertain. Looked up from germline, CDR1 is SGHAT and CDR2 is FQNNGV. The V and J ends lost 5 bases and 2 bases respectively, with 9 bases between them. The CDR3 runs 13 residues. CDR3: CASSRGTQETQYF. CDR3 nucleotide sequence: TGTGCCAGCAGCCGAGGTACTCAAGAGACCCAGTACTTC.

The chain employs TRBV6-1 and TRBJ2-2, with D tentatively TRBD2 (5 bases). The germline gives CDR1 MNHNS, CDR2 SASEGT. This CDR3 is 14 amino acids long. V was clipped by 5 bases and J by 2 bases, with 9 bases between them. The CDR3 loop reads CASSSTTNTGELFF. The CDR3 nucleotides are TGTGCCAGCAGTTCGACTACCAACACCGGGGAGCTGTTTTTT.

The CDR3 protein is CAWSVRVSGYNEQFF. In nucleotides, the CDR3 is TGTGCCTGGAGTGTACGGGTTAGCGGATACAATGAGCAGTTCTTC. The V gene is TRBV30, the J gene TRBJ2-1, with a weak D call TRBD2 (6 bases). CDR3 length equals 15 residues. Germline V gives CDR1 GTSNPN, CDR2 SVGIG (reference sequence). V was clipped by 0 bases and J by 4 bases, with 13 bases between them.

Notes on this clone: Other DNA sequences from this sample encode an identical CDR3 as well. CDR3 DNA: TGTGCCAGCAGCTTAAGCTACACAGATACGCAGTATTTT. Encoded protein: CASSLSYTDTQYF. This chain joins TRBV7-3 and TRBJ2-3, with D unresolved. The CDR3 runs to 13 residues. Trimming shortened V by 1 base and J by 2 bases, and 4 bases separated the two germline ends. Looked up from germline, CDR1 is SGHTA and CDR2 is FQGTGA.

The chain is built from TRBV29-1 and TRBJ2-5; TRBD1 aligns across 11 bases. CDR3 length: 17 amino acids. J gave up 4 bases and V 0 bases, and 10 bases lay outside the gene matches. Per the germline V gene, CDR1 is SQVTM and CDR2 is ANQGSEA. CDR3 protein: CSVEDLSRTGGRETQYF. Here the CDR3 DNA reads TGCAGCGTTGAAGACCTGTCTAGGACAGGGGGCCGAGAGACCCAGTACTTC.

V and J are TRBV28 and TRBJ1-1, with 8 bases lining up with TRBD1. Germline lookup yields CDR1 MDHEN and CDR2 SYDVKM. V shed 7 bases, J shed 2 bases, and the junction held 12 bases outside the gene matches. The CDR3 length is 16 residues. This chain's CDR3 is CASNYGQGLGNTEAFF. For the CDR3, the DNA is TGTGCCAGCAACTACGGACAGGGCCTGGGAAACACTGAAGCTTTCTTT.

CDR3 bases: TGCGCCAGCAGCCCCGTGCCGCAAGAGACCCAGTACTTC. Translated: CASSPVPQETQYF. The chain is built from TRBV5-1 and TRBJ2-5; the D is unclear. The CDR3 runs 13 residues. V lost 4 bases and J lost 2, with 9 bases in between. The germline V gene has CDR1 SGHRS and CDR2 YFSETQ.